Only one count was recorded for the clone carrying this TCR beta chain. This record belongs to a study of blood T cell repertoires in COVID-19. V dropped 7 bases and J dropped 3; count of bases not matched to a gene: 7. The CDR3 extends over 14 amino acids. Germline V gives CDR1 MNHNY, CDR2 SVGAGI (reference sequence). Per the study methods: Estimates of nucleated cell counts were drawn from the amplification of reference gene primers. The repertoire was sequenced with immunoSEQ multiplex PCR; TCRdb's copy has only in-frame clones and lacks some. V, J and clone size derive from that table, while D and trimming were established from the DNA sequence. The sample includes about 220,000 clones, around 80% of them seen just once.

The rearrangement links TRBV6-6 to TRBJ1-1; 8 nucleotides agree with TRBD1. The source of this sequence is a man in his fifties or sixties with active or convalescent COVID-19. Sequencing was carried out using peripheral blood. The CDR3 nucleotides are TGTGCCAGCACTATCGACAGGGGAGACACTGAAGCTTTCTTT. Protein product: CASTIDRGDTEAFF.